This TCR beta chain was captured in a study of blood T cell repertoires in COVID-19. In this sample, this clone turned up a few times. Sequencing used immunoSEQ multiplex PCR; TCRdb keeps in-frame clones, though not all of them. The table lists roughly 260,000 clones, roughly 80% of them singletons. The receptor was isolated from a woman in her seventies with acute or convalescent COVID-19. The specimen sequenced was peripheral blood.

This CDR3 reads CASTQASGGKHNEQFF. The CDR3 DNA is TGCGCCAGCACCCAGGCTAGCGGGGGGAAACACAATGAGCAGTTCTTC. The chain has TRBV10-2 and TRBJ2-1; 11 bases fit TRBD2. CDR3 length equals 16 residues. Germline CDR1 and CDR2: WSHSY and SAAADI. The junction had 10 bases not matched to a gene; V was cut back by 7 bases and J by 5 bases.